The 27 T cell receptor beta chains presented below share a single source sample, sequenced in a study of cytomegalovirus exposure and HLA in healthy donors. Researchers ran the PCR with 60 Vbeta and 13 Jbeta primers. Generated by immunoSEQ multiplex PCR, the TCRdb table keeps only in-frame clones and is missing some. The sample consists of about 54,000 clones, 82% of them appearing once. The specimen sequenced was PBMCs. Receptors were obtained from a woman aged 18-29 years in good health and CMV-seronegative.

The rearrangement joins TRBV27 to TRBJ2-1; no reliable D call. From germline, CDR1 is MNHEY and CDR2 SMNVEV (reference sequence). The CDR3 length is 13 residues. Trimming shortened V by 6 bases and J by 9 bases, and 15 bases separated the two germline ends. CDR3 DNA sequence: TGTGCCAGCAGAATGACTCAAGGTGGTGAGCAGTTCTTC. Residues: CASRMTQGGEQFF.

This rearrangement joins TRBV2 to TRBJ2-3, with 7 nucleotides matching TRBD2. Germline CDR1 reads SNHLY; CDR2 reads FYNNEI. Trimming at V came to 6 bases and at J to 6 bases, leaving 12 bases not matched to a gene. This CDR3 contains 15 residues. The CDR3 coding sequence is TGTGCCAGCAGCCCCGGCGGGAGTACCTGGGATACGCAGTATTTT. Its protein is CASSPGGSTWDTQYF.

The chain couples TRBV9 to TRBJ1-6, with D unresolved. The CDR3 covers 18 residues. CDR1 SGDLS and CDR2 YYNGEE come from the germline V gene. The V and J ends lost 4 bases and 0 bases respectively, with 17 bases between them. Here the CDR3 reads CASSPSMGRSSYNSPLHF. The CDR3 DNA sequence: TGTGCCAGCAGCCCCTCCATGGGCCGCAGCTCCTATAATTCACCCCTCCACTTT.

V is TRBV6-1 and J is TRBJ2-7; TRBD1 agrees at 8 bases. From germline, CDR1 is MNHNS and CDR2 SASEGT. This CDR3 is 13 amino acids long. Unmatched junction bases numbered 3, after V lost 4 bases and J lost 4 bases. The CDR3 region is CASSVRGLYEQYF. CDR3 in DNA: TGTGCCAGCAGTGTCAGGGGGCTATACGAGCAGTACTTC.

The V gene is TRBV5-6, the J gene TRBJ2-3, with 7 bases that match TRBD1. J was trimmed by 0 bases and V by 6 bases; bases with no gene match: 7. The CDR3 is 15 amino acids. The germline gives CDR1 SGHDT, CDR2 YYEEEE. The CDR3 sequence is CASNRGLSSTDTQYF. The CDR3 region has the DNA TGTGCCAGCAACAGGGGCTTGTCTAGCACAGATACGCAGTATTTT.

V gene TRBV2 combines with J gene TRBJ2-1; TRBD2 matches at 11 bases. V was pared by 8 bases and J by 6 bases, with 9 bases of the junction left unmatched. This CDR3 region has 15 residues. From germline, CDR1 is SNHLY and CDR2 FYNNEI. The CDR3 DNA follows: TGTGCCAGCCAACCGACTAGCGGGAAAGGCAATGAGCAGTTCTTC. This sequence encodes CASQPTSGKGNEQFF.

The chain combines TRBV12-5 with TRBJ1-2; D unresolved. The length of the CDR3 is 12 residues. CDR1 and CDR2 (germline): LGHNT, FRNRAP. With 3 bases removed from V and 4 bases from J, the gap between germline ends came to 6 bases. CDR3 protein: CASGFSGYGYTF. CDR3 in DNA: TGTGCTAGTGGTTTTTCAGGCTATGGCTACACCTTC.

The V call is TRBV29-1, the J call TRBJ2-2, with 11 bases identical to TRBD2. This CDR3 comprises 14 residues. V shed 7 bases and J 3 bases; nucleotides not matched to a gene: 4. Germline CDR1 SQVTM, CDR2 ANQGSEA. The CDR3 region is CSGGTSGYTGELFF. The CDR3 region has the DNA TGCAGCGGGGGGACTAGCGGATACACCGGGGAGCTGTTTTTT.

The chain is built from TRBV15 and TRBJ2-3, with 10 bases that match TRBD2. The CDR3 sequence is 15 residues long. From germline, CDR1 is LNHNV and CDR2 YYDKDF (reference sequence). Trimming at V came to 5 bases and at J to 0 bases, leaving 2 bases not matched to a gene. The CDR3 nucleotides are TGTGCCACCAGCCCGACTAGCGGGAGCACAGATACGCAGTATTTT. It yields the protein CATSPTSGSTDTQYF.

This chain connects TRBV6-4 to TRBJ2-2, with 7 bases lining up with TRBD1. Germline V gives CDR1 MRHNA, CDR2 SNTAGT. V shed 6 bases, J shed 3 bases, and the junction held 4 bases outside the gene matches. The CDR3 extends over 14 amino acids. The CDR3 protein is CASSATGDTGELFF. CDR3 nucleotides: TGTGCCAGCAGCGCCACAGGGGACACCGGGGAGCTGTTTTTT.

The genes are TRBV4-1 and TRBJ1-5, with TRBD1 as a possible D gene (5 bases). The CDR3 length is 15 residues. The V end was cut by 2 bases, the J end by 4 bases, with 12 bases between. Looked up from germline, CDR1 is MGHRA and CDR2 is YSYEKL. Here the CDR3 DNA reads TGCGCCAGCAGCCAACCTACCCGGGGGAATCAGCCCCAGCATTTT. Amino acid sequence: CASSQPTRGNQPQHF.

This chain uses TRBV10-1 with TRBJ2-2; no clear D. In germline, CDR1 is WNHNN, CDR2 SYGVQD (reference sequence). V was trimmed by 4 bases and J by 0 bases, leaving 9 bases between them. The CDR3 is 15 residues long. CDR3 nucleotides: TGCGCCAGCAGTGGTATCGGGTCGAACACCGGGGAGCTGTTTTTT. Translating it yields CASSGIGSNTGELFF.

The rearrangement joins TRBV28 to TRBJ1-4; TRBD1 matches at 7 bases. Germline CDR1 is MDHEN and CDR2 is SYDVKM. CDR3 length: 13 amino acids. V lost 6 bases to trimming and J lost 7 bases; unmatched junction nucleotides: 5. For the CDR3, the DNA is TGTGCCAGCAGCGGGACAGTGGGTGAAAAACTGTTTTTT. Translated, it gives CASSGTVGEKLFF. The whole variable domain, remainder taken from reference TRBV28 and TRBJ1-4, is DVKVTQSSRYLVKRTGEKVFLECVQDMDHENMFWYRQDPGLGLRLIYFSYDVKMKEKGDIPEGYSVSREKKERFSLILESASTNQTSMYLCASSGTVGEKLFFGSGTQLSVL.

The V and J genes are TRBV7-2 and TRBJ2-1; tentatively, D is TRBD1 (6 bases). V was pared by 0 bases and J by 8 bases, with 11 bases between. The CDR3 sequence is 14 residues long. Germline CDR1 SGHTA, CDR2 FQGNSA. The CDR3 nucleotides read TGTGCCAGCAGCTTAGCTAGGGGGAGCTATGAGCAGTTCTTC. Translated, it gives CASSLARGSYEQFF. The entire variable domain, with the rest obtained from reference TRBV7-2 and TRBJ2-1, is as follows: GAGVSQSPSNKVTEKGKDVELRCDPISGHTALYWYRQSLGQGLEFLIYFQGNSAPDKSGLPSDRFSAERTGGSVSTLTIQRTQQEDSAVYLCASSLARGSYEQFFGPGTRLTVL.

This clone was observed a few times. The chain combines TRBV27 with TRBJ2-5; 12 bases map to TRBD2. The CDR3 extends over 14 amino acids. Germline trimming cut 4 bases from V and 4 bases from J; bases unmatched to any gene: 1. CDR1 and CDR2 (germline): MNHEY, SMNVEV (reference sequence). The CDR3 nucleotides are TGTGCCAGCAGTTCGGGACTAGCGGGAGAGACCCAGTACTTC. Protein sequence: CASSSGLAGETQYF.

The CDR3 DNA reads TGTGCTAGTGGTTTGGCCGGGACTAGCGGAGAGACCCAGTACTTC. Amino acids: CASGLAGTSGETQYF. This rearrangement joins TRBV12-5 to TRBJ2-5; 11 nucleotides align to TRBD2. Per germline, CDR1 LGHNT and CDR2 FRNRAP. The CDR3 length is 15 residues. The ends lost 1 base at V and 4 bases at J; junction bases unmatched: 2.

This chain connects TRBV10-3 to TRBJ1-2; TRBD1 agrees at 8 bases. V lost 2 bases and J lost 4; bases outside the gene matches: 9. Germline lookup yields CDR1 ENHRY and CDR2 SYGVKD. The CDR3 sequence is 16 residues long. Written as DNA, the CDR3 is TGTGCCATCAGTGAGGACAGGGGCGGGGGGGGCTATGGCTACACCTTC. Translated, it gives CAISEDRGGGGYGYTF.

This chain links TRBV5-6 with TRBJ2-5; maybe TRBD1 (6 bases). Looked up from germline, CDR1 is SGHDT and CDR2 is YYEEEE. The CDR3 runs to 13 residues. Trimming left V 5 bases short and J 3 bases short, with 11 bases between. This CDR3 is CASRLYREETQYF. CDR3 in DNA: TGTGCCAGCAGACTATACAGGGAAGAGACCCAGTACTTC.

This clone was counted between two and nine times. This rearrangement joins TRBV5-1 to TRBJ1-1; D possibly corresponds to TRBD1 (6 bases). Trimming took off 0 bases at V and 3 bases at J, with 9 bases between the two ends. Germline V gene lookup returns CDR1 SGHRS and CDR2 YFSETQ. The CDR3 loop spans 14 amino acids. CDR3 DNA: TGCGCCAGCAGCTTGGGGGGGGGCGACACTGAAGCTTTCTTT. Protein sequence: CASSLGGGDTEAFF.

To note about this clone: At one of its ends the junction is not consistent with the germline gene, which may arise from a read error. The gene calls are TRBV9 and TRBJ2-2, with TRBD1 identical over 10 bases. The CDR3 loop spans 17 amino acids. CDR1 and CDR2 (germline): SGDLS, YYNGEE. The CDR3 spells CASSSGEGGQGHRGAVF. The CDR3, as DNA: TGTGCCAGCAGCTCGGGGGAAGGGGGACAGGGGCACCGGGGAGCTGTTTTT.

The table lists this clone with a few counts. V and J are TRBV27 and TRBJ2-5; 7 bases line up with TRBD2. Germline-derived CDR1 and CDR2 are MNHEY and SMNVEV (reference sequence). The V and J ends lost 5 bases and 1 base, in that order; junction bases with no gene match: 16. This CDR3 comprises 18 residues. The CDR3 sequence: CASSANPGLSRIQETQYF. The CDR3 coding sequence is TGTGCCAGCAGTGCCAATCCGGGACTAAGTAGGATCCAAGAGACCCAGTACTTC.

This chain connects TRBV4-1 to TRBJ2-1; D is perhaps TRBD2 (6 bases). Germline V gives CDR1 MGHRA, CDR2 YSYEKL. Trimming stripped 0 bases from V and 8 bases from J, with 14 bases between. CDR3 size: 15 residues. The CDR3 is CASSQDWSSVDEQFF. The CDR3 nucleotides read TGCGCCAGCAGCCAAGATTGGTCTAGCGTGGATGAGCAGTTCTTC.

The chain is built from TRBV28 and TRBJ2-4; weak D call: TRBD1 (6 bases). Germline V gene data show CDR1 as MDHEN and CDR2 as SYDVKM. This CDR3 region has 13 residues. Trimming cost V 2 bases and J 6 bases, with 8 bases left between them. CDR3 residues: CASSLGGLNIQYF. The CDR3 nucleotides are TGTGCCAGCAGTTTAGGGGGCCTAAACATTCAGTACTTC. Full variable domain (outside the CDR3, taken from reference TRBV28 and TRBJ2-4): DVKVTQSSRYLVKRTGEKVFLECVQDMDHENMFWYRQDPGLGLRLIYFSYDVKMKEKGDIPEGYSVSREKKERFSLILESASTNQTSMYLCASSLGGLNIQYFGAGTRLSVL.

The sample holds one count of this clone. The rearrangement uses TRBV5-1 and TRBJ2-1, with 10 bases lining up with TRBD2. Germline lookup yields CDR1 SGHRS and CDR2 YFSETQ. The CDR3 extends over 15 amino acids. Trimming removed 5 bases from V and 4 bases from J; junction bases left unmatched: 6. The CDR3, as DNA: TGCGCCAGCAGACTTACTAGCGGGACGTACAATGAGCAGTTCTTC. This encodes CASRLTSGTYNEQFF.

Only a few counts were recorded for this clone. V usage is TRBV4-1 and J usage is TRBJ1-4; D ambiguous. With 0 bases removed from V and 7 bases from J, the gap between germline ends came to 12 bases. The CDR3 consists of 15 residues. Germline V lookup: CDR1 MGHRA, CDR2 YSYEKL. CDR3 in amino acids: CASSQEGVRGEKLFF. The CDR3 nucleotides read TGCGCCAGCAGCCAAGAAGGCGTCAGAGGTGAAAAACTGTTTTTT.

The rearrangement uses TRBV11-2 and TRBJ1-6; TRBD1 agrees at 7 bases. The V gene end was trimmed by 5 bases and the J gene end by 9 bases; junction bases not matched to a gene: 10. In germline, CDR1 is SGHAT, CDR2 FQNNGV. The CDR3 runs 15 residues. The CDR3 reads CASSLQTGMASPLHF. The DNA for the CDR3 is TGTGCCAGCAGCCTACAGACAGGGATGGCTTCACCCCTCCACTTT.

This clone was seen only a few times. The chain's CDR3 is CASSPGLGADTQYF. The CDR3 region has the DNA TGTGCCAGCAGTCCGGGACTAGGGGCAGATACGCAGTATTTT. The chain links TRBV6-4 to TRBJ2-3, with 8 bases that match TRBD2. Germline loops: CDR1 MRHNA, CDR2 SNTAGT. The CDR3 sequence is 14 residues long. V gave up 5 bases and J gave up 4 bases; unmatched junction bases: 5.